This T cell receptor beta chain was documented in a study of cytomegalovirus exposure and HLA in healthy donors. Across the whole study: The study placed about 86% of its 350 to 400 genotyped donors in the Caucasian-associated ancestry cluster.

As regards this clone: Its antigen remains unidentified.

Study-wide findings and caveats: Later on, a genetic analysis was performed. It linked a missense variant in DCLRE1C with V- and J-gene trimming of TCR beta. The analysis excluded some indistinguishable V segments, including TRBV6-2 and TRBV6-3. Some TCR beta chains (roughly 160 of them) were listed as cytomegalovirus-associated.

Looked up from germline, CDR1 is LNHNV and CDR2 is YYDKDF (reference sequence). The CDR3 has 14 residues. V was shortened by 5 bases and J by 4 bases, with 12 bases between the two germline ends. The PCR used 60 Vbeta and 13 Jbeta primers. Assay used: immunoSEQ multiplex PCR; TCRdb lists only in-frame clones, some missing. The sample contains 150,000 to 200,000 clones, 75% of which appear only once. This receptor was taken from a woman between 40 and 55 years old in good health and CMV-seropositive. The gene calls are TRBV15 and TRBJ1-3, with TRBD1 as a possible D gene (5 bases). Sequenced material: PBMCs. This CDR3 is CATSPNRGGNTIYF. The CDR3 nucleotides are TGTGCCACCAGCCCGAATAGGGGCGGAAACACCATATATTTT.